Sequencing of this T cell receptor beta chain was carried out in a study of cytomegalovirus exposure and HLA in healthy donors. PCR amplification relied on 60 Vbeta primers (plus 13 Jbeta primers). The assay was immunoSEQ multiplex PCR, and TCRdb's table has in-frame clones only and misses some. The profile shows about 190,000 clones, 84% of them singletons. Trimming cost V 4 bases and J 3 bases; bases outside gene matches: 16. This CDR3 has 17 amino acids. CDR1 and CDR2 from the germline V gene are SGHKS and YYEKEE (reference sequence). Donors showed nominal health when sampled, although they likely had unrecorded immune exposures.

The sample was PBMCs. The rearrangement links TRBV5-5 to TRBJ2-7; 7 bases are a match to TRBD2. The TCR originated in a woman between 45 and 60 years old in good health and CMV-seropositive. CDR3 region: CASSSREGFGLYYEQYF. CDR3 coding DNA: TGTGCCAGCAGCAGTAGGGAGGGCTTTGGCCTCTACTACGAGCAGTACTTC.